A selection of T cell receptor beta chains follows, all from one sample in a study of cytomegalovirus exposure and HLA in healthy donors. TCRdb's copy holds only in-frame clones and misses some; the assay was immunoSEQ multiplex PCR. In the table there are 100,000 or so clones, roughly 80% of which are singletons. Sequencing used PBMCs. The source is a middle-aged man in good health and CMV-seronegative. Each CDR3 is given with its conserved first and last residue. D genes are given only for firm matches. A clone size is listed for some rows: how often the clone was seen (once, few, many), or a class if it is expanded.

abundance	v_gene	j_gene	d_gene	CDR3aa	CDR3nt
-	TRBV12-5	TRBJ1-5	TRBD1	CASRASQKDRWENSNQPQHF	TGTGCTAGTCGGGCATCTCAGAAGGACAGGTGGGAGAATAGCAATCAGCCCCAGCATTTT
-	TRBV6-6	TRBJ1-6	TRBD1	CASSAPGQTSPLHF	TGTGCCAGCAGTGCGCCGGGACAGACTTCACCCCTCCACTTT
-	TRBV27	TRBJ2-7	TRBD1	CASSYGTGGTYEQYF	TGTGCCAGCAGTTACGGGACAGGGGGGACCTACGAGCAGTACTTC
-	TRBV4-1	TRBJ2-1	TRBD2	CASSLRLAGAPYNEQFF	TGCGCCAGCAGCCTAAGACTAGCGGGGGCACCCTACAATGAGCAGTTCTTC
-	TRBV10-2	TRBJ1-2	-	CASSEPQGYAYGYTF	TGCGCCAGCAGTGAGCCACAGGGTTATGCCTATGGCTACACCTTC
-	TRBV5-1	TRBJ1-1	-	CASSLALAAEAFF	TGCGCCAGTAGCTTGGCCTTGGCAGCTGAAGCTTTCTTT
-	TRBV7-2	TRBJ1-1	-	CASSRAGAFEAFF	TGTGCCAGCAGCCGAGCGGGGGCTTTCGAGGCTTTCTTT
few	TRBV5-4	TRBJ1-2	-	CASSPPLDSDYGYTF	TGTGCCAGCAGCCCACCTCTCGACAGTGACTATGGCTACACCTTC
few	TRBV6-1	TRBJ1-4	TRBD1	CASSDGPGQGGEKLFF	TGTGCCAGCAGTGATGGCCCGGGGCAGGGGGGCGAAAAACTGTTTTTT
-	TRBV5-4	TRBJ2-7	-	CASTLERDYSYEQYF	TGTGCCAGCACTCTAGAGAGGGATTACTCCTACGAGCAGTACTTC
-	TRBV25-1	TRBJ1-2	-	CASSERGSHYGYTF	TGTGCCAGCAGTGAGCGAGGGTCCCATTATGGCTACACCTTC
-	TRBV5-1	TRBJ2-4	TRBD2	CASSLESGLAQIIQYF	TGCGCCAGCAGCTTGGAGTCCGGACTAGCCCAAATAATACAGTACTTC
-	TRBV11-1	TRBJ2-7	-	CASSSIFGGSYEQYF	TGTGCCAGCAGCTCCATTTTTGGGGGGAGCTACGAGCAGTACTTC
-	TRBV4-3	TRBJ1-6	-	CASSQDLAGRNSPLHF	TGCGCCAGCAGCCAAGACTTGGCAGGGAGGAATTCACCCCTCCACTTT
-	TRBV7-9	TRBJ2-1	-	CASSLGGLANEQFF	TGTGCCAGCAGCTTAGGGGGACTGGCCAATGAGCAGTTCTTC
-	TRBV9	TRBJ1-2	-	CASSRGGADYGYTF	TGTGCCAGCAGCCGGGGGGGAGCGGACTATGGCTACACCTTC